These 12 T cell receptor beta chains share one sample of origin, sequenced in a study of cytomegalovirus exposure and HLA in healthy donors. The study ran its PCR with 60 Vbeta and 13 Jbeta primers. The table came from immunoSEQ multiplex PCR; TCRdb's copy has only in-frame clones and leaves some out. The data hold around 190,000 clones, with 84% observed a single time. The sample taken for sequencing was PBMCs. These receptors all come from a girl aged 2-10 years in good health and CMV-seropositive.

The rearrangement uses TRBV4-1 and TRBJ2-2; possible D gene TRBD2, 6 bases. This CDR3 spans 15 amino acids. Trimming took off 0 bases at V and 3 bases at J, with 8 bases between the two ends. Germline loops: CDR1 MGHRA, CDR2 YSYEKL. As DNA, the CDR3 is TGCGCCAGCAGCCAAGATCGGAGGGACACCGGGGAGCTGTTTTTT. Its protein product is CASSQDRRDTGELFF.

V is TRBV5-1 and J is TRBJ2-1; the match to TRBD2 covers 7 bases. The CDR3 runs 13 residues. Per the germline V gene, CDR1 is SGHRS and CDR2 is YFSETQ. Germline trimming cut 6 bases from V and 5 bases from J; bases unmatched to any gene: 5. This CDR3 is CASTLADNNEQFF. The DNA for the CDR3 is TGCGCCAGCACCCTAGCGGATAACAATGAGCAGTTCTTC.

The V and J genes are TRBV28 and TRBJ2-5; D perhaps matches TRBD2 (6 bases). Trimming cost V 1 base and J 7 bases, with 13 bases left between them. This CDR3 is built from 14 residues. The V gene's germline CDR1 is MDHEN and CDR2 SYDVKM. The CDR3 coding sequence is TGTGCCAGCAGTTTATTGGCTCTGGGGGGGACCCAGTACTTC. Amino acids: CASSLLALGGTQYF.

The CDR3 loop reads CASSPTGDAETQYF. In DNA form, the CDR3 reads TGTGCCAGCAGCCCTACAGGGGATGCGGAGACCCAGTACTTC. The V and J genes are TRBV5-4 and TRBJ2-5, with 7 positions matching TRBD1. Trimming removed 4 bases from V and 5 bases from J; junction bases left unmatched: 8. CDR3 length equals 14 residues. Germline assignment: CDR1 SGHNT and CDR2 YYREEE (reference sequence).

This chain links TRBV5-6 with TRBJ1-4; no clear D gene. The germline V and J ends were trimmed by 4 bases and 3 bases, with 10 bases remaining between them. CDR1 SGHDT and CDR2 YYEEEE come from the germline V gene. CDR3 size: 14 residues. The CDR3 loop reads CASSVAGSNEKLFF. CDR3 bases: TGTGCCAGCAGCGTGGCGGGGTCTAATGAAAAACTGTTTTTT.

The V call is TRBV11-3, the J call TRBJ1-1; no firm D call. The CDR3 loop spans 15 amino acids. In germline, CDR1 is SGHNT, CDR2 YENEEA. The V end lost 1 base, the J end lost 4 bases, and 13 bases lay between the germline ends. This CDR3 is CASSLGPGGATEAFF. CDR3 in DNA: TGTGCCAGCAGCTTAGGTCCGGGAGGTGCCACTGAAGCTTTCTTT.

The gene calls are TRBV27 and TRBJ1-1; 8 bases agree with TRBD1. With V trimmed by 6 bases and J by 5 bases, 14 bases remained unmatched. Germline V lookup: CDR1 MNHEY, CDR2 SMNVEV (reference sequence). This CDR3 contains 16 residues. This CDR3 reads CASRSYTDRDGTEAFF. The CDR3 nucleotides read TGTGCCAGCAGATCTTATACGGACAGGGATGGTACTGAAGCTTTCTTT.

The CDR3 here is CASSLLAGGAETGLEQYF. CDR3 sequence (DNA): TGTGCCAGCAGCTTACTGGCGGGGGGAGCGGAGACTGGGCTCGAGCAGTACTTC. This chain joins TRBV11-2 and TRBJ2-7; 8 bases fit TRBD2. The CDR3 is made up of 18 amino acids. CDR1 is SGHAT, CDR2 FQNNGV, per germline. The trim removed 2 bases at V and 6 bases at J, leaving 18 bases unmatched.

The J gene is TRBJ2-7, the V gene TRBV7-8; 8 bases are shared with TRBD2. CDR1 is SGHVS and CDR2 is FQNEAQ in the germline V gene. This CDR3 is 15 amino acids long. The ends lost 1 base at V and 6 bases at J; junction bases unmatched: 8. This chain's CDR3 is CASSLGEGSGTEQYF. The CDR3 DNA reads TGTGCCAGCAGCTTAGGAGAGGGTAGCGGGACCGAGCAGTACTTC.

The V and J genes are TRBV7-3 and TRBJ2-1; tentatively, D is TRBD1 (6 bases). This CDR3 is 14 amino acids long. The V end was cut by 5 bases, the J end by 4 bases, with 12 bases between. Germline-derived CDR1 and CDR2 are SGHTA and FQGTGA. The CDR3 sequence is CASSPRTDYNEQFF. The CDR3 DNA reads as TGTGCCAGCAGCCCCCGGACAGATTACAATGAGCAGTTCTTC.

The J gene is TRBJ1-4, the V gene TRBV28; D is uncertain. Per germline, CDR1 MDHEN and CDR2 SYDVKM. This CDR3 is 15 amino acids long. Deletions cut 5 bases from V and 7 bases from J, with 17 bases between. This CDR3 reads CASSTRFLGGEKLFF. The CDR3 DNA is TGTGCCAGCAGTACCCGTTTCCTCGGAGGTGAAAAACTGTTTTTT.

This chain uses TRBV30 with TRBJ2-1; TRBD2 agrees at 16 bases. J was trimmed by 8 bases and V by 0 bases; bases with no gene match: 10. This CDR3 spans 18 amino acids. The germline gives CDR1 GTSNPN, CDR2 SVGIG (reference sequence). The CDR3 sequence is CAWSVPGTSGRARHEQFF. The CDR3 DNA sequence: TGTGCCTGGAGTGTACCAGGGACTAGCGGGAGGGCTAGGCATGAGCAGTTCTTC.